This entry features one TCR beta chain sequence. Using immunoSEQ multiplex PCR, the repertoire was profiled, and TCRdb retains in-frame clones only, with some absent. In the table there are about 680,000 clones, about 91% of which are singletons. The data were taken from a study of shared clonotypes between healthy human individuals. Naive CD8 populations comprised CD45RO-negative cells positively selected for CCR7, excluding terminally differentiated effector memory CD45RA+ cells. V lost 2 bases, J lost 1 base, and 11 bases lay in between. The CDR3 is 14 amino acids. The V gene's germline CDR1 is GTSNPN and CDR2 SVGIG (reference sequence).

This TCR was sampled from a man under 40 in good health. Sequencing was done on a sample of naive CD8+ T cells sorted from blood. The chain has TRBV30 and TRBJ1-1; D not resolved. The CDR3 coding sequence is TGTGCCTGGAGTATCGGGGTCCAGAACACTGAAGCTTTCTTT. It codes for CAWSIGVQNTEAFF.